The 16 T cell receptor beta chains listed next were all sequenced from one sample in a study of shared clonotypes between healthy human individuals. Produced via immunoSEQ multiplex PCR; TCRdb's table is partial and in-frame only. This sample has fewer than 2.5 million clones; over 85% occur once, and the top ten carry approximately 0.36%. The sample was naive CD4+ T cells from PBMCs. Subset defined: CD45RA+ positively selected. The receptors derive from a young man in good health. Some clones in this sample may be carry-over from other donors' samples.

The chain links TRBV10-3 to TRBJ2-1; D not certain. The CDR3 has 12 residues. Germline assignment: CDR1 ENHRY and CDR2 SYGVKD. Trimming removed 4 bases from V and 8 bases from J, with 9 bases in between. CDR3 sequence reads: CAISAKEYEQFF. CDR3 in DNA: TGTGCCATCAGTGCAAAAGAGTATGAGCAGTTCTTC.

The chain is built from TRBV30 and TRBJ1-1, with D perhaps matching TRBD1 (5 bases). In germline, CDR1 is GTSNPN, CDR2 SVGIG (reference sequence). The CDR3 runs to 16 residues. The V gene lost 5 bases and the J gene lost 11 bases, with 30 bases spanning the gap. For the CDR3, the DNA is TGTGCCTGGTCCGCACAGCAGGTGACGAGGGGCGGTTATGCTTTCTTT. This codes for CAWSAQQVTRGGYAFF.

The chain joins TRBV5-1 to TRBJ2-3; D ambiguous. Trimming left V 4 bases short and J 2 bases short, with 11 bases between. Germline CDR1 reads SGHRS; CDR2 reads YFSETQ. This CDR3 contains 14 residues. The CDR3: CASSTWAATDTQYF. In nucleotides, the CDR3 is TGCGCCAGCAGCACTTGGGCCGCCACAGATACGCAGTATTTT.

The genes are TRBV30 and TRBJ1-2; D gene uncertain. CDR1 and CDR2 (germline): GTSNPN, SVGIG (reference sequence). Trimming pared 4 bases from V and 7 bases from J, leaving 16 bases between. CDR3 length: 13 residues. The CDR3 coding sequence is TGTGCCTGGAACGACCGCAGGTTTCCTGGCTACACCTTC. Protein product: CAWNDRRFPGYTF.

The chain joins TRBV5-1 to TRBJ2-1; 9 nucleotides line up with TRBD2. Germline CDR1 SGHRS, CDR2 YFSETQ. V trimming: 4 bases; J trimming: 0 bases; junction bases outside the gene matches: 5. This CDR3 comprises 16 residues. The CDR3 DNA reads as TGCGCCAGCAGCACTCTTAGCGGGAGCTCCTACAATGAGCAGTTCTTC. This translates into CASSTLSGSSYNEQFF.

V and J are TRBV19 and TRBJ2-7, with 7 bases aligning to TRBD1. The CDR3 sequence is 12 residues long. CDR1 and CDR2 from the germline V gene are LNHDA and SQIVND (reference sequence). V was pared by 6 bases and J by 4 bases, with 3 bases of the junction left unmatched. CDR3 in DNA: TGTGCCAGTAGCCCGGACAGGTACGAGCAGTACTTC. Translation gives CASSPDRYEQYF.

V and J are TRBV4-1 and TRBJ2-7; D call uncertain. Trimming cost V 0 bases and J 0 bases, with 18 bases left between them. Per germline, CDR1 MGHRA and CDR2 YSYEKL. The CDR3 runs 18 residues. CDR3 region: CASSQDSFGGFSSYEQYF. Written as DNA, the CDR3 is TGCGCCAGCAGCCAAGATTCCTTCGGCGGCTTTAGCTCCTACGAGCAGTACTTC.

The chain links TRBV23-1 to TRBJ2-7; TRBD2 aligns across 14 bases. TRBV23-1 is given ORF status, its function remaining uncertain. This CDR3 comprises 21 residues. The V and J ends lost 2 bases and 3 bases, in that order; junction bases with no gene match: 18. The CDR3 spells CASSQDHVFPGLAGAGYEQYF. The CDR3 DNA reads as TGCGCCAGCAGTCAAGACCATGTATTTCCGGGACTAGCGGGAGCGGGCTACGAGCAGTACTTC.

This chain connects TRBV7-9 to TRBJ2-7, with D perhaps TRBD1 (6 bases). Trimming removed 4 bases from V and 3 bases from J, with 19 bases in between. The germline V gene encodes CDR1 SEHNR and CDR2 FQNEAQ (reference sequence). The CDR3 totals 16 residues. CDR3 loop: CASSSQTGIHYYEQYF. CDR3 sequence (DNA): TGTGCCAGCAGCTCACAGACAGGAATTCACTACTACGAGCAGTACTTC. Based on the CDR3 plus reference TRBV7-9 and TRBJ2-7, the full variable domain is DTGVSQNPRHKITKRGQNVTFRCDPISEHNRLYWYRQTLGQGPEFLTYFQNEAQLEKSRLLSDRFSAERPKGSFSTLEIQRTEQGDSAMYLCASSSQTGIHYYEQYFGPGTRLTVT.

The rearrangement uses TRBV7-9 and TRBJ1-1, with TRBD1 matching over 7 bases. Germline V gene sequence: CDR1 SEHNR, CDR2 FQNEAQ (reference sequence). J gave up 10 bases and V 2 bases, and 16 bases lay outside the gene matches. The CDR3 consists of 16 residues. The DNA for the CDR3 is TGTGCCAGCAGCTTATACCTTGAGAGGGACAGTAAAGGAGCTTTCTTT. It codes for CASSLYLERDSKGAFF.

Details on this clone: Other DNA sequences in the same sample also yield this CDR3. This chain uses TRBV11-2 with TRBJ2-6; D is unresolved. CDR1 and CDR2 from the germline V gene are SGHAT and FQNNGV. V shed 3 bases and J shed 1 base, with 1 base lying between them. This CDR3 comprises 13 residues. CDR3 protein: CASSFSGANVLTF. The CDR3, as DNA: TGTGCCAGCAGCTTTTCTGGGGCCAACGTCCTGACTTTC.

The V call is TRBV28, the J call TRBJ1-1; no firm D call. CDR3 length: 13 residues. Germline values: CDR1 MDHEN, CDR2 SYDVKM. V was clipped by 6 bases and J by 1 base, with 9 bases between them. The CDR3, as DNA: TGTGCCAGCAGCCGACCAGGGAACACTGAAGCTTTCTTT. It is translated as CASSRPGNTEAFF.

The DNA of the CDR3 is TGTGCCAGCAGCGATCCCCCAGGGGTGTATGGCTACACCTTC. Its protein is CASSDPPGVYGYTF. The chain is built from TRBV7-2 and TRBJ1-2, with a tentative D call TRBD1 (6 bases). The V gene lost 5 bases and the J gene lost 5 bases, with 15 bases spanning the gap. The germline gives CDR1 SGHTA, CDR2 FQGNSA. The CDR3 loop spans 14 amino acids.

This chain uses TRBV10-3 with TRBJ2-1; 8 bases match TRBD2. V trimming: 10 bases; J trimming: 4 bases; junction bases outside the gene matches: 12. Germline assignment: CDR1 ENHRY and CDR2 SYGVKD. This CDR3 contains 15 residues. The CDR3 DNA reads TGTGCCACCGCGGGAGCGGGGGAGACTTACAATGAGCAGTTCTTC. Translation: CATAGAGETYNEQFF.

In DNA, the CDR3 is TGTGCCAGCAGCGTAATCCCGGAGGGGCACAATGAGCAGTTCTTC. Its protein product is CASSVIPEGHNEQFF. The chain joins TRBV9 to TRBJ2-1; tentative D call: TRBD2 (6 bases). The germline V gene encodes CDR1 SGDLS and CDR2 YYNGEE. This CDR3 is built from 15 residues. V was cut by 1 base and J by 5 bases, with 13 bases left in between. The complete variable domain, with remaining parts taken from reference TRBV9 and TRBJ2-1, reads DSGVTQTPKHLITATGQRVTLRCSPRSGDLSVYWYQQSLDQGLQFLIQYYNGEERAKGNILERFSAQQFPDLHSELNLSSLELGDSALYFCASSVIPEGHNEQFFGPGTRLTVL.

The V and J genes are TRBV6-1 and TRBJ1-5; tentatively, D is TRBD1 (5 bases). Deletions cut 1 base from V and 7 bases from J, with 8 bases between. Germline CDR1 reads MNHNS; CDR2 reads SASEGT. This CDR3 region has 13 residues. CDR3 sequence (DNA): TGTGCCAGCAGTGAAGAACAGGCCCAGCCCCAGCATTTT. Encoded protein: CASSEEQAQPQHF.